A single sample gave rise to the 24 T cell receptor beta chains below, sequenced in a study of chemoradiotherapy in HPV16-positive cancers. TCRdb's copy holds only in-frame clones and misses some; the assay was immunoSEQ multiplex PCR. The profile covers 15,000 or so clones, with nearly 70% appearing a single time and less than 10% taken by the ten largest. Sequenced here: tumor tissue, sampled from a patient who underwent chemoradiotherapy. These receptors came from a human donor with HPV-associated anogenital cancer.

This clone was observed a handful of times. Here the CDR3 DNA reads TGTGCCAGCGGTCGGACTGAAGAGACCCAGTACTTC. Translating it yields CASGRTEETQYF. The chain recombines TRBV6-6 with TRBJ2-5; weak D call: TRBD2 (5 bases). Deletions cut 8 bases from V and 3 bases from J, with 10 bases between. The CDR3 consists of 12 residues. CDR1 and CDR2 from the germline V gene are MNHNY and SVGAGI (reference sequence).

CDR3 DNA: TGTGCCAGTAGTATAGGCGGAGATGAGCAGTTCTTC. Its translation is CASSIGGDEQFF. The V call is TRBV19, the J call TRBJ2-1; D remains ambiguous. The CDR3 is 12 amino acids. Germline loops: CDR1 LNHDA, CDR2 SQIVND (reference sequence). V was shortened by 1 base and J by 8 bases, with 6 bases between the two germline ends.

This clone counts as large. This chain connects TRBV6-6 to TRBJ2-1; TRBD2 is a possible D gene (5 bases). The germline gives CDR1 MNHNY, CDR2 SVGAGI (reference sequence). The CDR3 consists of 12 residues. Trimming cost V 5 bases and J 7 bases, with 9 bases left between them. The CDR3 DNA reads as TGTGCCAGCAGTCACCCGGGAAATGAGCAGTTCTTC. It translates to CASSHPGNEQFF.

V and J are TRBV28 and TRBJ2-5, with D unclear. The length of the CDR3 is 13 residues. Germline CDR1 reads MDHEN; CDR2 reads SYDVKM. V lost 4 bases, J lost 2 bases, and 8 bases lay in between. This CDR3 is CASSYYLQETQYF. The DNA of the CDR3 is TGTGCCAGCAGTTACTACTTACAAGAGACCCAGTACTTC.

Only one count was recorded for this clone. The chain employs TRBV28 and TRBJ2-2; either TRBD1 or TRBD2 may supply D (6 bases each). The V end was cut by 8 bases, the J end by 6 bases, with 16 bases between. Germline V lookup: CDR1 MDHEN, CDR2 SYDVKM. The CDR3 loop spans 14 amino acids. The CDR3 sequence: CASGSGDLSGELFF. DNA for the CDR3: TGTGCCAGCGGTTCAGGGGACTTATCCGGGGAGCTGTTTTTT.

Here the CDR3 DNA reads TGCGCCAGCAGTGAGAAAGGGGCCAATGAGCAGTTCTTC. It encodes CASSEKGANEQFF. The chain employs TRBV10-2 and TRBJ2-1, with a possible D match to TRBD1 (5 bases). Trimming shortened V by 2 bases and J by 6 bases, and 8 bases separated the two germline ends. The CDR3 extends over 13 amino acids. Germline CDR1 reads WSHSY; CDR2 reads SAAADI.

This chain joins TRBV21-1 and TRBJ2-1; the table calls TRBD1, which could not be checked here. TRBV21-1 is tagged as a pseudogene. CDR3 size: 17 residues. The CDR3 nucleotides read TGTGCCAGCGCACTGGGTCATTGCACAGCCTCCCCCCATGAGCAGTTCTTC. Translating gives CASALGHCTASPHEQFF.

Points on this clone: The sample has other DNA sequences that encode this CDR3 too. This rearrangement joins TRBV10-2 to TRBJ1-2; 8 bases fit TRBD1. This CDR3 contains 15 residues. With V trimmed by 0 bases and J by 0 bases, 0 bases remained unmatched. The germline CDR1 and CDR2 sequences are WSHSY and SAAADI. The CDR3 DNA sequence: TGCGCCAGCAGTGAGTCACAGGGGGCTAACTATGGCTACACCTTC. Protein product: CASSESQGANYGYTF.

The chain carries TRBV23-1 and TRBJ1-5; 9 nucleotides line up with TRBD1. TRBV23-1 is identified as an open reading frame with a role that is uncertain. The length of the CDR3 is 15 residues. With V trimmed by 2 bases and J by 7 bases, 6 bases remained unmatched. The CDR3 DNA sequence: TGCGCCAGCAGTCAACACAGGGGGCTTCTCCAGCCCCAGCATTTT. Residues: CASSQHRGLLQPQHF.

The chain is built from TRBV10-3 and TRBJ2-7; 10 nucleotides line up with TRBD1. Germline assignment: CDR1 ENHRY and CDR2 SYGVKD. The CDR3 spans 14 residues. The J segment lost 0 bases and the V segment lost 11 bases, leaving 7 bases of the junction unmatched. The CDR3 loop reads CAVTGQGSSYEQYF. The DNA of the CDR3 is TGTGCCGTAACGGGACAGGGGAGCTCCTACGAGCAGTACTTC.

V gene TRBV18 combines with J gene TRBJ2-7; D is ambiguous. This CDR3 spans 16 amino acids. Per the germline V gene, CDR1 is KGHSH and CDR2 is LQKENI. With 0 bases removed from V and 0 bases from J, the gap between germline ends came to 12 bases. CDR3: CASSPPGSTASYEQYF. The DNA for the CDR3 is TGTGCCAGCTCACCACCTGGGTCCACCGCCTCCTACGAGCAGTACTTC.

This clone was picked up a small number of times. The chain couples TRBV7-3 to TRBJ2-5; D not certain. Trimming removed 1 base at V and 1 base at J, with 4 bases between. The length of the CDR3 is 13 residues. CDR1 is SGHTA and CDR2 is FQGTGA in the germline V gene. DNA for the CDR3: TGTGCCAGCAGCTTAAACTCCCAAGAGACCCAGTACTTC. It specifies CASSLNSQETQYF.

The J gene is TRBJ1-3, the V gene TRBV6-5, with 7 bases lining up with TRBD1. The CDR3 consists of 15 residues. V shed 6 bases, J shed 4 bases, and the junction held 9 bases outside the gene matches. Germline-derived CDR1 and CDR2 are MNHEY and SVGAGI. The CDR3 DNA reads TGTGCCAGCAGAGGACAGGAGTTGGGGGGAAACACCATATATTTT. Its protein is CASRGQELGGNTIYF.

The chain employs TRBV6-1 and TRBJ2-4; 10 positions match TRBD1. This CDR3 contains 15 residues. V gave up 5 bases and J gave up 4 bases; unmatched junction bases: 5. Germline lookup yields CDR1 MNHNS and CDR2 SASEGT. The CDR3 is CASSSPGQGKNIQYF. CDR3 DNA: TGTGCCAGCAGTTCCCCGGGACAGGGGAAAAACATTCAGTACTTC.

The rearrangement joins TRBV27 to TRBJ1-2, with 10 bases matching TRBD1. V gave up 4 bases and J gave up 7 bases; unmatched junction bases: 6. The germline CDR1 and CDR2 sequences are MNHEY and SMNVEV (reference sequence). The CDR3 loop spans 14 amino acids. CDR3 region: CASSSYGTGVGYTF. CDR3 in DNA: TGTGCCAGCAGTTCCTACGGGACAGGGGTTGGCTACACCTTC.

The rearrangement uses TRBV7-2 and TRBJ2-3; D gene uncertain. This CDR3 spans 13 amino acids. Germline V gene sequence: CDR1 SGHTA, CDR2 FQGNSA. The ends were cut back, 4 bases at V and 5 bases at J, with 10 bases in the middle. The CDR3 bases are TGTGCCAGCAGCTCCCAACCCGGAGATACGCAGTATTTT. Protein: CASSSQPGDTQYF.

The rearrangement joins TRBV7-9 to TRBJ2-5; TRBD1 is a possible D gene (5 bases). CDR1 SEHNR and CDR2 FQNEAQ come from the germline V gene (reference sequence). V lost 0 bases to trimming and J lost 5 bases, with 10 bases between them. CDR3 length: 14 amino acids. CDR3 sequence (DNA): TGTGCCAGCAGCTTAGCAGGGGTTGGCGAGACCCAGTACTTC. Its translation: CASSLAGVGETQYF.

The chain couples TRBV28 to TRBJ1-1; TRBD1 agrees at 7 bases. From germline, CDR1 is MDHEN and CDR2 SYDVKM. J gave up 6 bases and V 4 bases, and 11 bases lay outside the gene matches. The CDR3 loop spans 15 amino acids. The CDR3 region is CASSSTRTGGAEAFF. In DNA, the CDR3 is TGTGCCAGCAGTTCCACCCGGACAGGTGGAGCTGAAGCTTTCTTT.

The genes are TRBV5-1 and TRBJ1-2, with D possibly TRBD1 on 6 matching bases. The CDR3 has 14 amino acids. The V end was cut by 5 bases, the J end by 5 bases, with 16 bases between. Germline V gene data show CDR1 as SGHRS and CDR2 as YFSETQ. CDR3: CASSTQGTDYGYTF. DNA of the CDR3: TGCGCCAGCAGTACACAGGGAACTGATTATGGCTACACCTTC.

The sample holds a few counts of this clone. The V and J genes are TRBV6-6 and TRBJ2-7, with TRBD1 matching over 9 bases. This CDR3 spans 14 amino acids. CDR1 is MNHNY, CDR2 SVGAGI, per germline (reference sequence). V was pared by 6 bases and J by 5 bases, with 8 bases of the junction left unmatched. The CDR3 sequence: CASRPGQGFNEQYF. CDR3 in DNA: TGTGCCAGCAGGCCGGGACAGGGATTCAACGAGCAGTACTTC.

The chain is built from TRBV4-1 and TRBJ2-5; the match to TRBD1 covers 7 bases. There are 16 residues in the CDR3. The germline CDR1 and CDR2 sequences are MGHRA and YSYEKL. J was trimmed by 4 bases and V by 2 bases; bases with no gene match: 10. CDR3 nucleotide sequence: TGCGCCAGCAGCCAAAGCACAGGGGCGCGTGCAGAGACCCAGTACTTC. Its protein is CASSQSTGARAETQYF.

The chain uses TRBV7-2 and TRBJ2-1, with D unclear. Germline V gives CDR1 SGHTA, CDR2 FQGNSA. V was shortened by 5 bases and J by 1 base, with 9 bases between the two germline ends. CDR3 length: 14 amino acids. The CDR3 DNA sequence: TGTGCCAGCAGCCTAATGAGGTCCTACAATGAGCAGTTCTTC. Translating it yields CASSLMRSYNEQFF.

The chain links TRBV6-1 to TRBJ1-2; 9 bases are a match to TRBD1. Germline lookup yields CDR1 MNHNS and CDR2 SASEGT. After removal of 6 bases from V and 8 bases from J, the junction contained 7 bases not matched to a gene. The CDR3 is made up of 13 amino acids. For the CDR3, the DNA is TGTGCCAGCAGGGACAGGGGACTGGTCGGCTACACCTTC. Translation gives CASRDRGLVGYTF.

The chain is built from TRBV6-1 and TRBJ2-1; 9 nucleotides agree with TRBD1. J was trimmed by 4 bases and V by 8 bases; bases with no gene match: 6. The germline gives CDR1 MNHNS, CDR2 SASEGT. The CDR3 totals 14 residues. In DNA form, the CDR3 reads TGTGCCAGCCATACAGGGGGCGATTACAATGAGCAGTTCTTC. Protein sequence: CASHTGGDYNEQFF.